In this sample, the clone carrying this T cell receptor beta chain turned up many times. CDR1 SGDLS and CDR2 YYNGEE come from the germline V gene. V dropped 4 bases and J dropped 1 base, with 11 bases sitting between them. The CDR3 loop spans 14 amino acids. The authors amplified TCR beta CDR3 regions, and they did so from RNA transcripts for repertoire sequencing. RT-PCR in the first round used HTBI primers; a second-round multiplex PCR followed. TCRdb passed the multiplex PCR reads through MiXCR, listing each CDR3 protein once. The sample consists of roughly 400,000 distinct CDR3 sequences, 15% of them appearing once. The source of the sample is a study of Graves' ophthalmopathy and Graves' hyperthyroidism. The overall study: Prior to any treatment, peripheral blood was collected at the time of initial diagnosis.

The receptor was derived from a woman between 18 and 29 years old with stable Graves' hyperthyroidism. The chain couples TRBV9 to TRBJ2-5; D is ambiguous. Source material: peripheral blood. The CDR3 DNA sequence: TGTGCCAGCAGCAATGACTGGACCCAAGAGACCCAGTACTTC. As protein: CASSNDWTQETQYF.